This T cell receptor (beta chain) was recovered during a study of control samples from healthy donors and cancer patients. The CDR3 sequence is 17 residues long. The germline V gene has CDR1 LGHNA and CDR2 YNFKEQ. The V segment lost 0 bases and the J segment 11 bases; nucleotides outside the gene matches: 13. The data were produced by immunoSEQ multiplex PCR, yet TCRdb's version contains in-frame clones alone and is incomplete. Seen here are 150,000 or so clones, over 85% observed once, and the top ten hold 2% to 2.5%. The source of this sequence is a man in his forties or fifties in good health. The rearrangement links TRBV4-2 to TRBJ1-1; 12 bases map to TRBD1. Sequenced material: blood. The CDR3 protein is CASSQETTGQGAGLAFF. The CDR3 bases are TGTGCCAGCAGCCAAGAAACTACGGGACAGGGGGCGGGGTTGGCTTTCTTT.